This T cell receptor (beta chain) was retrieved from a study of blood T cells in healthy people across ages (dated by TCRdb to the mid-2010s). As for the study more broadly: Template switching captured roughly one uniquely barcoded TCR beta cDNA molecule per two T cells in model experiments. Four age groups were formed from the donors: young (average about 16 years), middle-aged (approximately 41), aged (roughly 56) and long-lived (less than 85). The study analyzed two additional independent replicas of 1 million unique cDNA reads from the same blood draw for two donors, one aged 18 to 29 and one aged 80 or older. Age-related changes in TCR beta repertoire diversity were measured in the study by deep sequencing normalized with unique cDNA molecular identifiers.

Library creation used 5' RACE. Sequencer: Illumina HiSeq 2500. The second PCR ran for roughly 6 to 11 cycles and used a J-beta primer mix along with a sample-barcoded 5' primer. A template-switch 5' adaptor carrying 12 random nucleotides introduced a unique molecular identifier onto each TCR beta cDNA molecule. At least 2.5 million CDR3-containing paired-end reads were obtained from each sample. First-strand cDNA was synthesized from all RNA with the Mint cDNA synthesis kit, primed by a TRBC-specific oligonucleotide. All cDNA was treated with uracil-DNA glycosylase and then went through a first 18-cycle PCR with the universal primers M1SS and BC2_uni_R. Per the original workflow: For normalization, 1 million high-quality reads were randomly selected from each sample, with every read carrying a distinct molecular identifier. Instead of being binned into consensus sequences, reads that shared molecular identifiers were thrown out. MiTCR, with a Q25 quality threshold and the strictest error-elimination algorithm, was used for CDR3 identification, clonotype clustering and error correction. A nonparametric unseen species model with Euler transformation was used to estimate a lower bound on total TCR beta diversity. Using fastp at Q25 and MiXCR, TCRdb reprocessed the public reads and kept productive beta chains. Each record represents a unique CDR3 protein, reported with the most common genes and DNA among its rows. The V and J calls follow TCRdb's processing rather than the paper's. Counted in this sample were around 1,000,000 distinct CDR3 sequences; approximately 25% of them appeared once. Clones ranked in the top ten supply about 0.8% of the sample.

Including cysteine and phenylalanine, the CDR3 has 12 amino acids. Of the read, only the CDR3 DNA is kept; its 36 bases are in frame from base 1. CDR1 SQVTM and CDR2 ANQGSEA are derived from the germline V gene. Systemically healthy Caucasian individuals from Russia, 39 in total and aged roughly 6 to 95 years, were included as donors. Each donor gave around 9 milliliters of peripheral blood, collected into EDTA-treated Vacutainer tubes. Ficoll-Paque density-gradient centrifugation was used to isolate PBMCs, with at least 6 million per sample. Trizol reagent was used to extract total RNA from PBMCs, with at least 5.5 micrograms per sample. The percentages of naive CD45RAhigh/CD27high T cells were determined by flow cytometry on a PBMC aliquot from every donor. Findings and caveats that apply to the study as a whole: Estimates of total diversity based on one million sequenced T cells were considered lower bounds and underestimates. Since profiling was done on bulk unsorted PBMCs, naive and antigen-experienced compartments could not be conclusively compared. Observed TCR beta diversity correlated strongly with the percentage of naive T cells measured by flow cytometry. Observed TCR beta diversity per million T cells fell roughly linearly with age, and a significant reduction was already apparent by age about 38. Because donor CMV infection status was unknown, age-related changes in expanded clonotypes were potentially confounded. Compared with the aged group, the long-lived group had more naive CD4+ T cells, fewer expanded clones and increased TCR diversity, suggesting age selection.

Note on this clonotype: The antigen it recognizes is unknown. A much bigger clone sits one base away, suggesting this may be a read error.

These same records also appear under a second study, on T cells of mothers and their children. From that second study: Nine systemically healthy Caucasian individuals, comprising three mothers and their six children, were included as donors. cDNA synthesis consumed the entire amount of extracted RNA, loaded at about 1.5 ug RNA in each 15 ul reaction. Sample barcodes and 2-4 random nucleotides were added via the M1S primer in the second PCR. Over 8.5 million TCR beta CDR3 reads came from each mother, compared with some 3 million reads from each child. Thymic selection similarly shapes TCR recombination output in related and unrelated pairs, with minor effect from inherited differences. Normalized repertoire overlap in related mother-child pairs was always slightly higher than in unrelated mother-child pairs, but the difference was never significant. Persistent microchimeric T cell clones were not detected, at a sensitivity of about 100 clones per million clonotypes. Deep NGS was used in the study to compare the TCR beta repertoires of mothers and children and to look for features that separate related mother-child pairs from unrelated individuals. Mothers averaged about 37 +/- 4 years of age and children averaged approximately 11 +/- 4 years. After adapter ligation was performed with NEBNext reagents, the libraries were sequenced on an Illumina HiSeq 2000 with 100+100 nt paired-end reads. To avoid cross-contamination, the mother libraries and the child libraries were prepared a month apart and sequenced in separate runs. For each donor, between roughly 450,000 and 2,200,000 distinct TCR beta clonotypes were identified. Naive TCR beta clonotypes were estimated from low-frequency clonotypes matched to each donor's FACS-determined naive share, without sorting.

The receptor comes from a girl aged 2 to 9 in good health. This chain is built from TRBV29-1 and TRBJ1-2, with 7 middle bases fitting TRBD1. Sequenced sample: blood. This receptor has the CDR3 CSFLTGTYSYTF. The DNA sequence reads TGCAGCTTCTTGACAGGGACCTATAGCTACACCTTC.